This T cell receptor (beta chain) was sequenced in a study of blood T cell repertoires in COVID-19. Assay used: immunoSEQ multiplex PCR; TCRdb lists only in-frame clones, some missing. The sample has some 220,000 clones; about 88% are singletons. J was trimmed by 2 bases and V by 6 bases; bases with no gene match: 10. The CDR3 runs to 16 residues. The germline gives CDR1 MNHEY, CDR2 SMNVEV (reference sequence). Material for sequencing was peripheral blood. This TCR came from a man in his fifties or sixties who had recovered from COVID-19. The V and J genes are TRBV27 and TRBJ2-3, with 8 nucleotides matching TRBD2. The CDR3, as DNA: TGTGCCAGCAGCTCCTTTCTAGCGGGTTCCACAGATACGCAGTATTTT. This codes for CASSSFLAGSTDTQYF.